This is a list of T cell receptor beta chains from one sample in a study of identical twins. In TCRdb, the 5' RACE reads were re-called with MiXCR into one record per CDR3 protein. Altogether 500,000 to 650,000 distinct CDR3 sequences are present, roughly 6.6% being singletons, with the ten largest covering about 1.6%. These records were also assigned to another study, of yellow fever vaccine responses in identical twins.

Sequencing was done on a sample of PBMCs. The source is a woman between 18 and 29 years old in good health. Each CDR3 is given with its conserved first and last residue. D genes are given only for firm matches. Not every row has a clone size; where given, it reads once, few, many or a size class.

V,J,length,D,size,CDR3,DNA
TRBV13,TRBJ2-3,15,TRBD1,many,CASSFRDRGTDTQYF,TGTGCCAGCAGCTTCAGGGACAGGGGTACAGATACGCAGTATTTT
TRBV20-1,TRBJ2-1,10,TRBD2,.,CSAGGDEQFF,TGCAGTGCGGGGGGGGATGAGCAGTTCTTC
TRBV2,TRBJ2-4,15,.,few,CASSQPGEGRNIQYF,TGTGCCAGCAGTCAACCTGGGGAAGGGAGAAACATTCAGTACTTC
TRBV9,TRBJ2-2,17,TRBD2,.,CASSVATSGLNTGELFF,TGTGCCAGCAGCGTAGCTACTAGCGGACTGAACACCGGGGAGCTGTTTTTT
TRBV28,TRBJ2-1,16,.,few,CASSFFQSTTYNEQFF,TGTGCCAGCAGTTTTTTCCAGTCCACTACCTACAATGAGCAGTTCTTC
TRBV10-3,TRBJ1-2,13,.,many,CAISELVSYGYTF,TGTGCCATCAGTGAGCTGGTCAGCTATGGCTACACCTTC
TRBV20-1,TRBJ1-6,13,TRBD1,many,CSAPYSGGSPLHF,TGCAGTGCTCCCTATTCAGGGGGTTCACCCCTCCACTTT
TRBV5-1,TRBJ2-5,17,TRBD2,.,CASSIPISGRAQETQYF,TGCGCCAGCAGCATACCGATTAGCGGGAGGGCCCAAGAGACCCAGTACTTC
TRBV20-1,TRBJ2-3,15,TRBD2,many,CSARPLSGISDTQYF,TGCAGTGCTAGGCCCCTTAGCGGGATTTCAGATACGCAGTATTTT
TRBV18,TRBJ2-1,16,.,many,CASSPPVNVGGNEQFF,TGTGCCAGCTCACCACCGGTAAACGTGGGGGGCAATGAGCAGTTCTTC
TRBV12-3/TRBV12-4,TRBJ2-1,13,.,few,CASSSAWGTEQFF,TGTGCCAGCAGTTCCGCGTGGGGCACTGAGCAGTTCTTC
TRBV5-1,TRBJ2-2,13,.,.,CASSFLYTGELFF,TGCGCCAGCAGCTTTCTTTACACCGGGGAGCTGTTTTTT
TRBV3-1,TRBJ2-1,14,.,.,CASSWGSVSNEQFF,TGTGCCAGCAGCTGGGGGAGCGTAAGCAATGAGCAGTTCTTC
TRBV11-2,TRBJ2-1,11,.,many,CASSLEGEQFF,TGTGCCAGCAGCTTGGAGGGTGAGCAGTTCTTC
TRBV20-1,TRBJ1-2,14,TRBD1,many,CSAREGGQAYGYTF,TGCAGTGCTAGAGAAGGAGGACAGGCCTATGGCTACACCTTC
TRBV28,TRBJ1-1,15,.,few,CASTPDWGLGTEAFF,TGTGCCAGCACTCCTGATTGGGGGTTAGGCACTGAAGCTTTCTTT
TRBV29-1,TRBJ2-6,14,.,once,CSVGRQAGANVLTF,TGCAGCGTTGGGAGACAAGCTGGGGCCAACGTCCTGACTTTC
TRBV12-3/TRBV12-4,TRBJ2-5,13,.,many,CASSFAGDGTQYF,TGTGCCAGCAGTTTTGCAGGGGACGGGACCCAGTACTTC
TRBV27,TRBJ2-2,15,.,.,CASSFGYANTGELFF,TGTGCCAGCAGTTTCGGGTATGCGAACACCGGGGAGCTGTTTTTT
TRBV20-1,TRBJ1-3,15,TRBD1,.,CSASSGGDSGNTIYF,TGCAGTGCTAGCTCAGGGGGAGACTCTGGAAACACCATATATTTT